The next 22 T cell receptor beta chains were all read from a single sample in a study of shared clonotypes between healthy human individuals. TCRdb keeps only in-frame clones here, not all; method: immunoSEQ multiplex PCR. The sample carries about 1 million clones, under 80% recorded once. Sample: memory CD4+ T cells sorted from blood. The subset here: CD45RA-negative fraction. The receptors come from a man aged 18 to 30 in good health.

The rearrangement uses TRBV28 and TRBJ2-7, with D unclear. Germline CDR1 and CDR2: MDHEN and SYDVKM. This CDR3 region has 17 residues. Trimming shortened V by 1 base and J by 0 bases, and 16 bases separated the two germline ends. CDR3 DNA: TGTGCCAGCAGTTTATTCTCCTACCTTAGGAGCTCCTACGAGCAGTACTTC. This codes for CASSLFSYLRSSYEQYF.

This clone has at least ten counts. The CDR3 sequence: CASSLFGMGNQPQHF. The DNA of the CDR3 is TGTGCCAGCAGCTTGTTCGGGATGGGCAATCAGCCCCAGCATTTT. The chain has TRBV5-6 and TRBJ1-5; D gene unclear. Germline V gene lookup returns CDR1 SGHDT and CDR2 YYEEEE. Trimming took 1 base from V and 2 from J, leaving 10 bases between them. The CDR3 is made up of 15 amino acids.

The chain has TRBV7-2 and TRBJ2-1, with 8 bases lining up with TRBD2. The CDR3 length is 19 residues. CDR1 and CDR2 from the germline V gene are SGHTA and FQGNSA. The V gene end was trimmed by 2 bases and the J gene end by 5 bases; junction bases not matched to a gene: 17. CDR3 in amino acids: CASSLIIRRILAVHNEQFF. DNA of the CDR3: TGTGCCAGCAGCTTAATTATTCGGCGGATACTAGCGGTCCACAATGAGCAGTTCTTC.

This chain connects TRBV7-3 to TRBJ2-3, with no clear D. The germline gives CDR1 SGHTA, CDR2 FQGTGA. The length of the CDR3 is 14 residues. The V and J ends lost 5 bases and 0 bases respectively, with 9 bases between them. The CDR3 reads CASSVDRSTDTQYF. The CDR3 coding sequence is TGTGCCAGCAGCGTGGACCGTAGCACAGATACGCAGTATTTT.

This clone was picked up one time. This rearrangement joins TRBV27 to TRBJ2-5; D is possibly TRBD2 (5 bases). The J call may be mistaken, given a closer DNA end match to TRBJ2-7. The V gene's germline CDR1 is MNHEY and CDR2 SMNVEV (reference sequence). This CDR3 contains 15 residues. DNA of the CDR3: TGTGCCAGTTCGGGTAACGGAGCGGAGGATTACGAGCAGTACTTC. This gives the protein CASSGNGAEDYEQYF.

V and J are TRBV18 and TRBJ1-1; 8 nucleotides agree with TRBD1. CDR1 is KGHSH, CDR2 LQKENI, per germline. The CDR3 is 15 residues long. J lost 1 base, V lost 4 bases, and 5 bases had no gene match. The CDR3 coding sequence is TGTGCCAGCTCACAAAACAGGGGGACGAACACTGAAGCTTTCTTT. It codes for CASSQNRGTNTEAFF.

Comment on this clone: Other DNA sequences from this sample encode an identical CDR3 as well. V gene TRBV5-8 combines with J gene TRBJ2-1; TRBD1 aligns across 11 bases. The CDR3 loop spans 15 amino acids. V lost 2 bases, J lost 4 bases, and 2 bases stayed unmatched. CDR1 and CDR2 from the germline V gene are SGHTS and YDEGEE. The CDR3 DNA sequence: TGTGCCAGCAGCTTTGGGACAGGGGGTTACAATGAGCAGTTCTTC. Protein: CASSFGTGGYNEQFF.

Details on this clone: Different DNA sequences within this sample yield the same CDR3. The chain links TRBV28 to TRBJ1-5; no definite D call. The CDR3 has 12 residues. Between the trimmed V and J ends, which lost 3 bases and 2 bases, there was a span of 2 bases. Germline CDR1 reads MDHEN; CDR2 reads SYDVKM. The CDR3 DNA is TGTGCCAGCAGTTTCGGCAATCAGCCCCAGCATTTT. It yields the protein CASSFGNQPQHF.

The chain is built from TRBV2 and TRBJ2-7; 7 bases line up with TRBD1. Germline trimming cut 7 bases from V and 3 bases from J; bases unmatched to any gene: 12. CDR1 is SNHLY, CDR2 FYNNEI, per germline. The CDR3 loop spans 15 amino acids. The CDR3 here is CASISRQGAYYEQYF. CDR3 DNA: TGTGCCAGCATCAGCCGACAGGGTGCCTACTACGAGCAGTACTTC.

The J gene is TRBJ2-5, the V gene TRBV4-1; 8 bases align to TRBD1. V was pared by 1 base and J by 3 bases, with 10 bases of the junction left unmatched. This CDR3 comprises 17 residues. The germline V gene encodes CDR1 MGHRA and CDR2 YSYEKL. This CDR3 is CASSQATGGTKKETQYF. In DNA, the CDR3 is TGCGCCAGCAGCCAAGCTACAGGGGGAACAAAGAAAGAGACCCAGTACTTC.

The chain carries TRBV5-8 and TRBJ1-2; possible D gene TRBD1, 6 bases. Looked up from germline, CDR1 is SGHTS and CDR2 is YDEGEE. The V and J ends lost 3 bases and 8 bases respectively, with 20 bases between them. The CDR3 consists of 15 residues. CDR3 coding DNA: TGTGCCAGCAGCTGGTCGACAGGAGGAAAGTACGGCTACACCTTC. Translating gives CASSWSTGGKYGYTF. The variable domain in full, with the rest retrieved from reference TRBV5-8 and TRBJ1-2, is EAGVTQSPTHLIKTRGQQATLRCSPISGHTSVYWYQQALGLGLQFLLWYDEGEERNRGNFPPRFSGRQFPNYSSELNVNALELEDSALYLCASSWSTGGKYGYTFGSGTRLTVV.

The chain is built from TRBV10-1 and TRBJ2-7; 8 bases fit TRBD1. Losses at the gene ends were 3 bases for V and 0 bases for J; bases not matched to a gene: 10. The CDR3 spans 17 residues. The germline V gene has CDR1 WNHNN and CDR2 SYGVQD (reference sequence). CDR3 nucleotide sequence: TGCGCCAGCAGTGATTCCGGGACAGGTCTTAGCTCCTACGAGCAGTACTTC. The encoded protein is CASSDSGTGLSSYEQYF.

The chain is built from TRBV7-2 and TRBJ1-4, with 9 nucleotides matching TRBD1. The CDR3 runs to 15 residues. Per germline, CDR1 SGHTA and CDR2 FQGNSA. Trimming removed 1 base from V and 7 bases from J; junction bases left unmatched: 4. DNA of the CDR3: TGTGCCAGCAGCTTAGTCGGGACAGGGAGTGAAAAACTGTTTTTT. This gives the protein CASSLVGTGSEKLFF.

This clone was seen a single time. The chain is built from TRBV18 and TRBJ1-1; D may be TRBD1 (6 bases). Germline assignment: CDR1 KGHSH and CDR2 LQKENI. CDR3 size: 13 residues. The V end lost 3 bases, the J end lost 7 bases, and 12 bases lay between the germline ends. The CDR3 sequence is CASSPNRDIEAFF. As DNA, the CDR3 is TGTGCCAGCTCACCTAACAGGGACATTGAAGCTTTCTTT.

The gene calls are TRBV9 and TRBJ2-7, with D maybe TRBD1 (6 bases). Per the germline V gene, CDR1 is SGDLS and CDR2 is YYNGEE. The CDR3 totals 15 residues. V lost 4 bases and J 0 bases, leaving 14 bases between the germline ends. CDR3 sequence (DNA): TGTGCCAGCAGCCCCCGTTTGACAGGCTCCTACGAGCAGTACTTC. Amino acid sequence: CASSPRLTGSYEQYF.

The rearrangement uses TRBV25-1 and TRBJ2-7; no definite D call. V lost 2 bases, J lost 7 bases, and 12 bases lay in between. Germline assignment: CDR1 MGHDK and CDR2 SYGVNS. The CDR3 is made up of 13 amino acids. The CDR3 nucleotides read TGTGCCAGCAGTGAAAAAGTGGGCAGGGAGCAGTACTTC. Amino acids: CASSEKVGREQYF.

The chain has TRBV4-3 and TRBJ2-6, with D possibly matching TRBD2 (5 bases). This CDR3 contains 13 residues. Trimming pared 7 bases from V and 3 bases from J, leaving 7 bases between. Germline CDR1 and CDR2: LGHNA and YSLEER. CDR3 DNA sequence: TGCGCCAGCAAAGGACTTGGGGCCAACGTCCTGACTTTC. Translating it yields CASKGLGANVLTF.

This chain links TRBV28 with TRBJ1-5, with no clear D. Trimming took 7 bases from V and 2 from J, leaving 15 bases between them. The CDR3 runs to 15 residues. Germline loops: CDR1 MDHEN, CDR2 SYDVKM. The CDR3: CASTPAAGGNQPQHF. In nucleotides, the CDR3 is TGTGCCAGCACCCCGGCCGCCGGGGGCAATCAGCCCCAGCATTTT.

The chain employs TRBV6-6 and TRBJ1-6; D possibly corresponds to TRBD1 (6 bases). Per germline, CDR1 MNHNY and CDR2 SVGAGI (reference sequence). The germline V and J ends were trimmed by 6 bases and 9 bases, with 15 bases remaining between them. The length of the CDR3 is 14 residues. The CDR3 here is CASSPWGGGSPLHF. The CDR3 nucleotides read TGTGCCAGCAGCCCTTGGGGGGGCGGTTCACCCCTCCACTTT.

The chain recombines TRBV2 with TRBJ2-2; perhaps TRBD1 as D (5 bases). This CDR3 has 16 residues. V lost 6 bases and J 5 bases, leaving 19 bases between the germline ends. Germline CDR1 and CDR2: SNHLY and FYNNEI. The CDR3 bases are TGTGCCAGCAGCCCAACAGGTCCCCAGCTGACCGGGGAGCTGTTTTTT. This sequence encodes CASSPTGPQLTGELFF.

The chain links TRBV21-1 to TRBJ2-5; TRBD2 is taken as the D call from the table, unchecked against the DNA. TRBV21-1 is a recognized pseudogene. This CDR3 has 12 residues. The CDR3 DNA is TGTGCCAGCAGCAGAGAACAAGAGACCCAGTACTTC. As protein: CASSREQETQYF.

This chain uses TRBV5-4 with TRBJ2-3, with 7 nucleotides matching TRBD1. Germline trimming cut 2 bases from V and 5 bases from J; bases unmatched to any gene: 11. The CDR3 extends over 16 amino acids. Germline V lookup: CDR1 SGHNT, CDR2 YYREEE (reference sequence). The CDR3 spells CASSFPKQGLGDTQYF. The CDR3 coding sequence is TGTGCCAGCAGCTTCCCAAAACAGGGGCTCGGAGATACGCAGTATTTT.